The clone carrying this TCR beta chain showed up just a few times. What it binds is not known. Peripheral blood was drawn, around 9.5 milliliters per donor. Every sample gave at least 6 micrograms of total RNA when it was extracted. This sample is part of a study of blood T cells in healthy people across ages. Study-wide results and caveats: Investigators viewed diversity estimates from one million T cells as underestimates, the study reported. A greater number of naive CD4+ cells and higher diversity distinguished long-lived donors from aged donors.

The junction had 9 bases not matched to a gene; V was cut back by 8 bases and J by 2 bases. Germline lookup yields CDR1 MDHEN and CDR2 SYDVKM. The CDR3 runs 14 residues. A J-beta primer mix and a sample-barcoded 5' primer were used in a second PCR of about 7 to 12 cycles. TCRdb re-called the 5' RACE reads through MiXCR, storing one row per CDR3 protein. The sample has over 1.5 million distinct CDR3 sequences, about 49% seen once. The sample was blood. The J gene is TRBJ2-7, the V gene TRBV28, with 7 bases that match TRBD1. The TCR comes from a woman in her 40s in good health. Here the CDR3 DNA reads TGTGCCAGCGCAACCCGACAGGGTCCCTACGAGCAGTACTTC. It translates to CASATRQGPYEQYF.